One sample yielded the 23 T cell receptor beta chains listed below, sequenced in a study of shared clonotypes between healthy human individuals. Clones were read by immunoSEQ multiplex PCR, and TCRdb kept only the in-frame ones, dropping some. Of about half a million clones in the sample, over 70% are singletons; the top ten hold 12%. The sequenced sample was PBMCs. All receptors come from a woman aged 40 to 49 in good health. Some clones in this sample may be carry-over from other donors' samples.

This clone showed up many times. At the DNA level, this CDR3 is encoded by other sequences in the same sample as well. The chain couples TRBV6-5 to TRBJ1-4, with unresolved D. CDR1 is MNHEY, CDR2 SVGAGI, per germline. V was clipped by 4 bases and J by 7 bases, with 16 bases between them. This CDR3 is built from 15 residues. CDR3 loop: CASSSHLAGSEKLFF. In DNA form, the CDR3 reads TGTGCCAGCAGTTCTCACTTAGCGGGGTCTGAAAAACTGTTTTTT.

This clone was seen many times. The V call is TRBV27, the J call TRBJ2-1, with 7 bases matching TRBD2. The CDR3 covers 15 residues. Germline V CDR1 and CDR2: MNHEY, SMNVEV (reference sequence). The V and J ends lost 5 bases and 7 bases, in that order; junction bases with no gene match: 11. CDR3 amino acids: CASSRESHGGNEQFF. CDR3 in DNA: TGTGCCAGCAGTCGCGAATCACACGGGGGGAATGAGCAGTTCTTC.

In regard to this clone: This likely traces to a read error, being one base from a far larger clone. In the same sample, other DNA sequences code for this CDR3. The chain recombines TRBV30 with TRBJ2-7, with 9 bases fitting TRBD2. CDR1 GTSNPN and CDR2 SVGIG come from the germline V gene (reference sequence). The CDR3 length is 14 residues. V lost 3 bases, J lost 6 bases, and 9 bases stayed unmatched. CDR3 residues: CAWRPWREGREQYF. Written as DNA, the CDR3 is TGTGCCTGGAGGCCATGGCGGGAGGGCCGCGAGCAGTACTTC.

Turning to this clone: This likely traces to a read error, being one base from a far larger clone. This same CDR3 is encoded by further DNA sequences in the sample. This chain links TRBV28 with TRBJ2-7, with 7 nucleotides matching TRBD2. There are 16 residues in the CDR3. Germline CDR1 reads MDHEN; CDR2 reads SYDVKM. Trimming cost V 5 bases and J 1 base; bases outside gene matches: 11. The CDR3 loop is CASSRLSGITSYEQYF. CDR3 in DNA: TGTGCCAGCAGTCGACTGAGCGGGATTACATCCTACGAGCAGTACTTC. The full variable domain, in which reference TRBV28 and TRBJ2-7 provide the parts outside the CDR3, is DVKVTQSSRYLVKRTGEKVFLECVQDMDHENMFWYRQDPGLGLRLIYFSYDVKMKEKGDIPEGYSVSREKKERFSLILESASTNQTSMYLCASSRLSGITSYEQYFGPGTRLTVT.

The J gene is TRBJ1-5, the V gene TRBV30; no reliable D call. Germline assignment: CDR1 GTSNPN and CDR2 SVGIG (reference sequence). The CDR3 has 14 residues. V was pared by 4 bases and J by 2 bases, with 12 bases between. CDR3 amino acids: CAWKREGGNQPQHF. CDR3 bases: TGTGCCTGGAAGAGGGAGGGTGGCAATCAGCCCCAGCATTTT.

With regard to this clone: This likely reflects a read error, since a far larger clone is one base away. Other DNA sequences in the sample encode the same CDR3. This chain joins TRBV6-4 and TRBJ2-3; no clear D gene. The V and J ends lost 0 bases and 0 bases respectively, with 7 bases between them. Germline loops: CDR1 MRHNA, CDR2 SNTAGT. This CDR3 has 15 residues. CDR3 loop: CASSDSVGSTDTQYF. The CDR3 nucleotides read TGTGCCAGCAGTGACTCGGTAGGGAGCACAGATACGCAGTATTTT.

V usage is TRBV28 and J usage is TRBJ2-7; 10 nucleotides line up with TRBD1. Looked up from germline, CDR1 is MDHEN and CDR2 is SYDVKM. The CDR3 spans 15 residues. V lost 5 bases and J lost 6; bases outside the gene matches: 10. In DNA form, the CDR3 reads TGTGCCAGCAGTCTAACGGGACAGGGGTCGGGCGAGCAGTACTTC. Encoded protein: CASSLTGQGSGEQYF.

This clone was seen repeatedly, ten times or more. This sequence joins TRBV9 and TRBJ2-5; 16 positions match TRBD2. CDR3 length equals 16 residues. CDR1 is SGDLS, CDR2 YYNGEE, per germline. V lost 3 bases and J lost 5; bases outside the gene matches: 4. CDR3 sequence: CASSERGLAGGETQYF. The CDR3 nucleotides are TGTGCCAGCAGCGAGAGGGGACTAGCGGGAGGGGAGACCCAGTACTTC. Looking up the rest from reference TRBV9 and TRBJ2-5 gives the full variable domain: DSGVTQTPKHLITATGQRVTLRCSPRSGDLSVYWYQQSLDQGLQFLIQYYNGEERAKGNILERFSAQQFPDLHSELNLSSLELGDSALYFCASSERGLAGGETQYFGPGTRLLVL.

As concerns this clone: A far bigger clonotype differs at one base, so this is likely a read error. Other DNA sequences within the sample encode an identical CDR3. The V call is TRBV5-6, the J call TRBJ1-1, with no clear D. The germline V gene encodes CDR1 SGHDT and CDR2 YYEEEE. V was cut by 3 bases and J by 2 bases, with 14 bases left in between. The CDR3 is made up of 15 amino acids. The CDR3 nucleotides are TGTGCCAGCAGCTGGGCCTTCCCGGGTAACACTGAAGCTTTCTTT. This encodes CASSWAFPGNTEAFF.

This chain connects TRBV10-3 to TRBJ2-7; D may be TRBD2 (9 bases). Germline lookup yields CDR1 ENHRY and CDR2 SYGVKD. CDR3 length equals 18 residues. V was cut by 10 bases and J by 5 bases, with 33 bases left in between. In nucleotides, the CDR3 is TGTGCCACCAGGGGAGCGCAGGGGGCCAGCGGGAGGTTTGACGAGCAGTACTTC. This gives the protein CATRGAQGASGRFDEQYF.

V is TRBV27 and J is TRBJ2-4; D not resolved. Between the trimmed V and J ends, which lost 4 bases and 0 bases, there was a span of 10 bases. CDR1 and CDR2 (germline): MNHEY, SMNVEV (reference sequence). The CDR3 has 15 amino acids. The CDR3 sequence: CASSSLNEAKNIQYF. CDR3 in DNA: TGTGCCAGCAGTTCCCTGAACGAAGCCAAAAACATTCAGTACTTC.

This clone showed up just a few times. This rearrangement joins TRBV7-2 to TRBJ2-5; tentatively, D is TRBD2 (6 bases). The DNA end is more similar to TRBJ2-7, so the J call may be wrong. The V gene's germline CDR1 is SGHTA and CDR2 FQGNSA. This CDR3 spans 13 amino acids. CDR3 residues: CASSLAGGVEQYF. CDR3 nucleotides: TGTGCCAGCAGCTTAGCGGGAGGTGTCGAGCAGTACTTC.

This sequence joins TRBV4-2 and TRBJ2-1; D is possibly TRBD2 (5 bases). The CDR3 has 15 residues. The ends were cut back, 1 base at V and 2 bases at J, with 9 bases in the middle. The germline V gene encodes CDR1 LGHNA and CDR2 YNFKEQ. CDR3 DNA sequence: TGTGCCAGCAGCCAAGCGGGATCAACCTACAATGAGCAGTTCTTC. Amino acid sequence: CASSQAGSTYNEQFF.

The J gene is TRBJ1-1, the V gene TRBV5-1; a possible D gene is TRBD1 (6 bases). The CDR3 consists of 15 residues. The V end lost 4 bases, the J end lost 0 bases, and 13 bases lay between the germline ends. Germline loops: CDR1 SGHRS, CDR2 YFSETQ. CDR3 amino acids: CASSITGQMNTEAFF. For the CDR3, the DNA is TGCGCCAGCAGCATTACAGGACAGATGAACACTGAAGCTTTCTTT.

The rearrangement joins TRBV7-9 to TRBJ2-3, with D perhaps matching TRBD2 (5 bases). The CDR3 has 14 amino acids. CDR1 SEHNR and CDR2 FQNEAQ come from the germline V gene (reference sequence). V lost 3 bases to trimming and J lost 2 bases, with 9 bases between them. CDR3 sequence: CASSFSRDTDTQYF. The CDR3 DNA is TGTGCCAGCAGCTTCTCTCGGGACACAGATACGCAGTATTTT.

On this clone itself: A far larger clone is just one base off, so this is likely a read error. V is TRBV30 and J is TRBJ2-7; 13 bases match TRBD2. The ends lost 1 base at V and 2 bases at J; junction bases unmatched: 17. Germline-derived CDR1 and CDR2 are GTSNPN and SVGIG (reference sequence). The CDR3 totals 20 residues. The CDR3 DNA reads TGTGCCTGGAGTGCCGCTGCAGTGTGGGGACTAGCGGGAATAACCTACGAGCAGTACTTC. This gives the protein CAWSAAAVWGLAGITYEQYF.

The V and J genes are TRBV6-5 and TRBJ2-7; tentatively, D is TRBD1 or TRBD2 (6 bases each). This CDR3 is 15 amino acids long. CDR1 MNHEY and CDR2 SVGAGI come from the germline V gene. Trimming left V 0 bases short and J 4 bases short, with 13 bases between. Here the CDR3 DNA reads TGTGCCAGCAGTTACTCAGGAGGGGGTGTATACGAGCAGTACTTC. As protein: CASSYSGGGVYEQYF.

This clone was observed a few times. V usage is TRBV11-2 and J usage is TRBJ2-5; D perhaps matches TRBD1 (5 bases). V lost 1 base, J lost 9 bases, and 18 bases lay in between. Per the germline V gene, CDR1 is SGHAT and CDR2 is FQNNGV. This CDR3 comprises 15 residues. Here the CDR3 reads CASSLVAGPAGSQYF. The CDR3 coding sequence is TGTGCCAGCAGCTTAGTTGCAGGGCCGGCAGGGTCCCAGTACTTC.

This clone was seen more than once but under ten times. This chain connects TRBV11-2 to TRBJ2-1, with a tentative D call TRBD2 (6 bases). Trimming pared 5 bases from V and 9 bases from J, leaving 14 bases between. Germline-derived CDR1 and CDR2 are SGHAT and FQNNGV. The CDR3 extends over 13 amino acids. CDR3 loop: CASSPGRRGEQFF. In DNA form, the CDR3 reads TGTGCCAGCAGCCCTGGGCGGAGGGGTGAGCAGTTCTTC.

This clone was counted once. This chain uses TRBV29-1 with TRBJ2-3; TRBD2 aligns across 16 bases. The CDR3 is made up of 19 amino acids. Germline V CDR1 and CDR2: SQVTM, ANQGSEA. J gave up 5 bases and V 6 bases, and 17 bases lay outside the gene matches. Here the CDR3 DNA reads TGCAGCGTCCCCCCGTCCGGGACTAGCGGGAGGGCCTCGGGAGATACGCAGTATTTT. Amino acids: CSVPPSGTSGRASGDTQYF.

The V call is TRBV19, the J call TRBJ2-6; D ambiguous. Germline-derived CDR1 and CDR2 are LNHDA and SQIVND (reference sequence). The V end lost 0 bases, the J end lost 2 bases, and 5 bases lay between the germline ends. The CDR3 loop spans 15 amino acids. The CDR3 DNA follows: TGTGCCAGTAGTATAGAGGCCACTGGGGCCAACGTCCTGACTTTC. This translates into CASSIEATGANVLTF.

The chain has TRBV6-1 and TRBJ2-7; 10 positions agree with TRBD1. Per the germline V gene, CDR1 is MNHNS and CDR2 is SASEGT. With 8 bases clipped from V and 3 bases from J, the junction kept 10 bases outside the gene matches. The CDR3 totals 15 residues. The CDR3 nucleotides are TGTGCCAGCCGGGGCCGGGACAGGGGAAGCTACGAGCAGTACTTC. Translation: CASRGRDRGSYEQYF.

The rearrangement joins TRBV15 to TRBJ2-1; 8 bases match TRBD2. Germline V gives CDR1 LNHNV, CDR2 YYDKDF (reference sequence). The CDR3 has 16 amino acids. J was trimmed by 5 bases and V by 0 bases; bases with no gene match: 6. CDR3 sequence: CATSRDLGLGDNEQFF. The CDR3 DNA reads as TGTGCCACCAGCAGAGATTTGGGACTAGGGGACAATGAGCAGTTCTTC.